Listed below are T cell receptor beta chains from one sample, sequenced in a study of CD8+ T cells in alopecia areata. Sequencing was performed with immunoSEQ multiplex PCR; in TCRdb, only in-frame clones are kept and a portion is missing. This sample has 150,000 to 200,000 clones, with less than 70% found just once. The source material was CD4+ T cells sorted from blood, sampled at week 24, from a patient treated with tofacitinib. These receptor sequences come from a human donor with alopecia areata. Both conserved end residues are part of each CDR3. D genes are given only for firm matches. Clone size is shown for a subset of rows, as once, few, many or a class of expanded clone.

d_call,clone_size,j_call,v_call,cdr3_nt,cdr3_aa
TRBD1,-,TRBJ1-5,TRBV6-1,TGTGCCAGCAGTGTGACAGGGGGGAGCAATCAGCCCCAGCATTTT,CASSVTGGSNQPQHF
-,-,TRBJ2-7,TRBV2,TGTGCCAGCAGGCAACAGGTCTTGATTCGTTTCGAGCAGTACTTC,CASRQQVLIRFEQYF
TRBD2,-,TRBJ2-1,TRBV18,TGTGCCAGCTCACCCGGACTAGCGGGGGAGGAGCAGTTCTTC,CASSPGLAGEEQFF
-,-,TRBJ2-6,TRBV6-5,TGTGCCAGCCAGTCTGGGGCCAACGTCCTGACTTTC,CASQSGANVLTF
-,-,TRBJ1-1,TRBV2,TGTGCCAGCATACGGGCGAACACTGAAGCTTTCTTT,CASIRANTEAFF
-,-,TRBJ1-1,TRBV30,TGTGCCTTCTCGATAAACACTGAAGCTTTCTTT,CAFSINTEAFF
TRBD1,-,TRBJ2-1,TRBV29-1,TGCAGCGTCGGAGGGGGACAGGGGTACAATGAGCAGTTCTTC,CSVGGGQGYNEQFF
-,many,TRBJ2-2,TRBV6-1,TGTGCCAGCAGTTATGAGGTTAACACCGGGGAGCTGTTTTTT,CASSYEVNTGELFF
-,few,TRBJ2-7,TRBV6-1,TGTGCCAGCAGTGTCGGCGTATCCTACGAGCAGTACTTC,CASSVGVSYEQYF
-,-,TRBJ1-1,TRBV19,TGTGCCAGTAGAGGAAGGGGGGTGAACACTGAAGCTTTCTTT,CASRGRGVNTEAFF
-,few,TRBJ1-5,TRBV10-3,TGTGCCATCAGATCCGACGGGTGGAATCAGCCCCAGCATTTT,CAIRSDGWNQPQHF
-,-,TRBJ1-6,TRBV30,TGTGCCTGGAGTTCCTTAGCCAGGTTCAGGTCCCTCCACTTT,CAWSSLARFRSLHF
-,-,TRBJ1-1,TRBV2,TGTGCCAGCAGGGGGATCAAGGGAGGTCCTGAAGCTTTCTTT,CASRGIKGGPEAFF
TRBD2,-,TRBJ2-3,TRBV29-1,TGCAGCGTAACAGAACTAGCGGGGGGCCGCACAGATACGCAGTATTTT,CSVTELAGGRTDTQYF
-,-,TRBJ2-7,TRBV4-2,TGTGCCAGCAGCCCTGGTTCGAGAGGCAACTCCTACGAGCAGTACTTC,CASSPGSRGNSYEQYF
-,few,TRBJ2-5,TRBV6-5,TGTGCCAGCAGTTGGTCCCCCAGGGCGACCCAGTACTTC,CASSWSPRATQYF
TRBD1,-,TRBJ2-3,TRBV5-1,TGCGCCAGCGCCGAACAGGGGATTGGGACAGATACGCAGTATTTT,CASAEQGIGTDTQYF
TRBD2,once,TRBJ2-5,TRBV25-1,TGTGCCAGCAGTGACCCTAGCGGGGGTGAGGGAGAGACCCAGTACTTC,CASSDPSGGEGETQYF
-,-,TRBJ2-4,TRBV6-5,TGTGCCAGCAGTTACTCTGGGGTAGGAGGGGAAAACATTCAGTACTTC,CASSYSGVGGENIQYF
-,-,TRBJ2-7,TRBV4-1,TGCGCCAGCAGCCAAGGAGACAGTCTCAACTACGAGCAGTACTTC,CASSQGDSLNYEQYF
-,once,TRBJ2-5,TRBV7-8,TGTGCCAGCAGCTCGCGGGACCCTCGGGGGACCCAGTACTTC,CASSSRDPRGTQYF
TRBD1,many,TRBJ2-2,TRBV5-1,TGCGCCAGCAGCGGATCGACAGGGGGCCGTACCGGGGAGCTGTTTTTT,CASSGSTGGRTGELFF
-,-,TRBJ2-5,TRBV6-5,TGTGCCAGCAGTTACTCGGTCAGGGGATGGGAGACCCAGTACTTC,CASSYSVRGWETQYF
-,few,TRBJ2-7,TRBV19,TGTGCCAGTAGTAAAGACCCCTACGAGCAGTACTTC,CASSKDPYEQYF
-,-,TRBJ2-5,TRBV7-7,TGTGCTAGCAGCCGGGACCTCCAAGAGACCCAGTACTTC,CASSRDLQETQYF
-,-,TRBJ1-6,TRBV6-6,TGTGCCAGCAACGGGGCTAATTCACCCCTCCACTTT,CASNGANSPLHF
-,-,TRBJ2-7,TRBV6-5,TGTGCCAGCAGTTACTCTGGGGTAGGGTCCTACGAGCAGTACTTC,CASSYSGVGSYEQYF
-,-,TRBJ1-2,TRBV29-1,TGCAGCGTTGACATCGGGAGGGGGTATGGCTACACCTTC,CSVDIGRGYGYTF
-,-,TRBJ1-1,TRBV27,TGTGCCAGCAGTTTGTGGCCCGGGACTGAAGCTTTCTTT,CASSLWPGTEAFF
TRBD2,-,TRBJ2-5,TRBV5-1,TGCGCCAGCAATGGAGGAACACTAGCGGGGCAAGAGACCCAGTACTTC,CASNGGTLAGQETQYF
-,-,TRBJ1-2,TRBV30,TGTGCCTGGAGCGCCTGGGAAGGCTACACCTTC,CAWSAWEGYTF
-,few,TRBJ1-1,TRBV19,TGTGCCAGTAGTATAGGAGGGCTGTGGGTGAACACTGAAGCTTTCTTT,CASSIGGLWVNTEAFF
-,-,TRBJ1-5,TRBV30,TGTGCCTGGAGCCCCCTTGAGGGCAATCAGCCCCAGCATTTT,CAWSPLEGNQPQHF
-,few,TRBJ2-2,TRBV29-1,TGCAGCGTTGGCCCTAACACCGGGGAGCTGTTTTTT,CSVGPNTGELFF
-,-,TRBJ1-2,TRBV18,TGTGCCAGCCGAACAGGCGCCAACTATGGCTACACCTTC,CASRTGANYGYTF
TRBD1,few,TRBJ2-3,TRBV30,TGTGCCTGGAGTGTCCAGGGGGACGCAGATACGCAGTATTTT,CAWSVQGDADTQYF
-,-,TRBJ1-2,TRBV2,TGTGCCAGCAGTGCCAGGACCCGCGACTATGGCTACACCTTC,CASSARTRDYGYTF
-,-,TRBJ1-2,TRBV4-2,TGTGCCAGCAGCCAAGACAGAAACTCCTATGGCTACACCTTC,CASSQDRNSYGYTF
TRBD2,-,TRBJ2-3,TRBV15,TGTGCCACCAGCAGAGGGATTAGCGGGGACTCAGATACGCAGTATTTT,CATSRGISGDSDTQYF
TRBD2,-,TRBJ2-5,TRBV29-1,TGCAGCGTTGAGGCTGGACTAGCGGGGGGGAGGGAGACCCAGTACTTC,CSVEAGLAGGRETQYF
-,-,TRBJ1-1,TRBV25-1,TGTGCCAGCAGTTACCACGTGAACACTGAAGCTTTCTTT,CASSYHVNTEAFF
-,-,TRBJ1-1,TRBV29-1,TGCAGCGCCCAGTGGGGGAACACTGAAGCTTTCTTT,CSAQWGNTEAFF
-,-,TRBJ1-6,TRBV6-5,TGTGCCAGCAGTTCAGCGAATAATTCACCCCTCCACTTT,CASSSANNSPLHF
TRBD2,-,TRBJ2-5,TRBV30,TGTGCCTGGAGTAGGGTAGCGGGGGGACTACAAGAGACCCAGTACTTC,CAWSRVAGGLQETQYF
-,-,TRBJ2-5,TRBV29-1,TGCAGCGCTCCCCACGACAGACAAGAGACCCAGTACTTC,CSAPHDRQETQYF
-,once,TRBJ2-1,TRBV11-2,TGTGCCAGCAGCCTCGATCGTGGGGTCCATGAGCAGTTCTTC,CASSLDRGVHEQFF
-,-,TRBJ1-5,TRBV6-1,TGTGCCAGCACCACAGGAACGAAGTATCAGCCCCAGCATTTT,CASTTGTKYQPQHF
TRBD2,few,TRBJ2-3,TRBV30,TGTGCCTGGAGTAGGGGACTAGCGGGGGCAGGAGATACGCAGTATTTT,CAWSRGLAGAGDTQYF
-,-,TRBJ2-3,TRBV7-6,TGTGCCAGCAGCTTAGCGCCCTCTGAAGATACGCAGTATTTT,CASSLAPSEDTQYF
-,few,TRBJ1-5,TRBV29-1,TGCAGCGTTGCTGGGACACTTGATCAGCCCCAGCATTTT,CSVAGTLDQPQHF
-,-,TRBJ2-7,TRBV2,TGTGCCAGCCGGGACGAGTCCTACGAGCAGTACTTC,CASRDESYEQYF
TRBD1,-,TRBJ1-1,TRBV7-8,TGTGCCAGCAGCTCTGCCGGGACAGGGAGGACTGAAGCTTTCTTT,CASSSAGTGRTEAFF
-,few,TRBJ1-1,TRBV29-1,TGCAGCGTTGACGGGTCACACACTGAAGCTTTCTTT,CSVDGSHTEAFF
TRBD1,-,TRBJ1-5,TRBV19,TGTGCCAGTAGTAGACAGGGGAACGGCAATCAGCCCCAGCATTTT,CASSRQGNGNQPQHF
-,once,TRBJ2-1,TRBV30,TGTGCCTCCCTGAGGGGATCAACAAATGAGCAGTTCTTC,CASLRGSTNEQFF
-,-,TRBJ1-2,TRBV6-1,TGTGCCAGCAGTCCAGGAGCGGACTATGGCTACACCTTC,CASSPGADYGYTF
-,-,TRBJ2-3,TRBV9,TGTGCCAGCAGCGGGTTCGCCGGCACAGATACGCAGTATTTT,CASSGFAGTDTQYF
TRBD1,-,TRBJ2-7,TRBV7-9,TGTGCCAGCAGCTTCGACAGGGGATTTCCCTACGAGCAGTACTTC,CASSFDRGFPYEQYF
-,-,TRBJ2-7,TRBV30,TGTGCCTGGAGTGTCCCGGGCCTCGGCGAGCAGTACTTC,CAWSVPGLGEQYF